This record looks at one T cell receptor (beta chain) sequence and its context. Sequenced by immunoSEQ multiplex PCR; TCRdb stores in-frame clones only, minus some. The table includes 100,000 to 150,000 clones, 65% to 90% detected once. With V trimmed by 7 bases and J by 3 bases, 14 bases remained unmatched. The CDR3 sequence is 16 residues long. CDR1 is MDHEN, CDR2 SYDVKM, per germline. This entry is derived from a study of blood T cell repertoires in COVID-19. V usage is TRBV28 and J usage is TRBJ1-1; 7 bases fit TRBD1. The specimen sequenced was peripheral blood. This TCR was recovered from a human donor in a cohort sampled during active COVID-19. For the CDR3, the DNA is TGTGCCAGCACCGGCGCGGGACAGCCCCTCTACACTGAAGCTTTCTTT. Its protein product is CASTGAGQPLYTEAFF.